This TCR beta chain is drawn from a study of regulatory T cells in long-lasting Graves disease. Study-wide results and caveats: Only a small sample size was used, which may have cut accuracy.

Trimming pared 0 bases from V and 1 base from J, leaving 16 bases between. CDR3 length equals 17 residues. Time point of the sample: newly diagnosed GD, antithyroid drugs for less than 3 months. Researchers made the TCR library from RNA that was extracted from PBMCs. Graves' disease diagnosis relied on American Thyroid Association guidelines. Researchers made TCR beta libraries by using iRepertoire HTBI primers and running Arm-PCR on CDR3 regions. TCRdb redid the calling of the multiplex PCR reads with MiXCR, one entry per CDR3 protein. The sample lists about 560,000 distinct CDR3 sequences, around 16% occurring once. Ten or more counts support this clonotype. The antigen is unknown. These data were also filed under a second study, of T cells in Graves' hyperthyroidism and ophthalmopathy. That work states: Most expanded thyroid clonotypes above 0.001 also appeared in blood.

The sample here was peripheral blood mononuclear cells (PBMCs), taken at new diagnosis, from a patient treated with antithyroid drugs. The clonotype was recovered from a man between 18 and 35 years old with Graves disease. This chain links TRBV12-3 or TRBV12-4 with TRBJ2-7, with D tentatively TRBD1 or TRBD2 (7 bases each). CDR3 coding DNA: TGTGCCAGCAGTTTAGCGCTAAGCGGGACAGTTTCCTACGAGCAGTACTTC. It specifies CASSLALSGTVSYEQYF.